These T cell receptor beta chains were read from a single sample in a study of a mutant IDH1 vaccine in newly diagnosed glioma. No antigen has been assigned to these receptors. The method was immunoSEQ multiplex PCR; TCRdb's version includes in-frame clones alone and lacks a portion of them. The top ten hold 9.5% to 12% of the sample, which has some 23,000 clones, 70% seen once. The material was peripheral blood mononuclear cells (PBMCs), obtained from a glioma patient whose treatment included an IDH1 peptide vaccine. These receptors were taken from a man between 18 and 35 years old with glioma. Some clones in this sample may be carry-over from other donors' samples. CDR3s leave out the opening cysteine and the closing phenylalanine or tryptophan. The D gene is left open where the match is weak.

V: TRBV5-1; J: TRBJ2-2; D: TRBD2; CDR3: ASSLTSGGGTGELF
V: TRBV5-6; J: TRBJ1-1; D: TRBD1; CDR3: ASSLFGTGGRTEAF
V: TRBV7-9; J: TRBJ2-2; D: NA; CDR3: ASCLVQNTGELF
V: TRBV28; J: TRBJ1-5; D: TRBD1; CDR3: ASSLIQGANQPQH
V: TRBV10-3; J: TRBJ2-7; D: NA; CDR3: AISDGQSSYEQY
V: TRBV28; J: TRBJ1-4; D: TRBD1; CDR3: ASSLIQGADEKLF
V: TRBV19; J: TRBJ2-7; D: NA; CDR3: ASSSSAHGEQY
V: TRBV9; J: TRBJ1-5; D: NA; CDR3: ASSSDSSNQPQH
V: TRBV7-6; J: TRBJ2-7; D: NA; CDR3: ASSSPRDEGSYEQY
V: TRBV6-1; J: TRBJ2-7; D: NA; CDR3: ASCLAIPVYEQY
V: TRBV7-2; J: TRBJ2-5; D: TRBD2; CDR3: ASSLARQGGRIQETQY
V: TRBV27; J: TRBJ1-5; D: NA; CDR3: ASSFSANRNQPQH
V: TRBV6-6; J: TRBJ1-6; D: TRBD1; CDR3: ASTYTGTGGSPLH
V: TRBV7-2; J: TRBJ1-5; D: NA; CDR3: ASSPLVGNQPQH
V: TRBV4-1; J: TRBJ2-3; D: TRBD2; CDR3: ASSQDLPAGVTDTQY
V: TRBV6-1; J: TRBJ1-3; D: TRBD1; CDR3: ASRQNRGLGNTIY
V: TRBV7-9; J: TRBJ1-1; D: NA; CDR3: ASSLRGVNTEAF
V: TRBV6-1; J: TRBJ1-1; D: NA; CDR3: ASSEAGYTEAF